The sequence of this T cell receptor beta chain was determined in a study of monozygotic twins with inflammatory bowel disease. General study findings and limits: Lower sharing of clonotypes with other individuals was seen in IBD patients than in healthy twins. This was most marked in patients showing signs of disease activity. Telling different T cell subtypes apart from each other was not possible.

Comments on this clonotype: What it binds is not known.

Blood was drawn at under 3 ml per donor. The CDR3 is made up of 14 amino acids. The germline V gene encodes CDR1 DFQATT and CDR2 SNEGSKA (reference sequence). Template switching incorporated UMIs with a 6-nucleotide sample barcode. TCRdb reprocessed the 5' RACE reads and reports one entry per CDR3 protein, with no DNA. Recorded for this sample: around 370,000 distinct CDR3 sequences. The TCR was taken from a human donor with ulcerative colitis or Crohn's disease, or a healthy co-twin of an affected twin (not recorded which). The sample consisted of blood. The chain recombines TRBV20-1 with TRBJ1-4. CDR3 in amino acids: CSARDRPTNEKLFF.